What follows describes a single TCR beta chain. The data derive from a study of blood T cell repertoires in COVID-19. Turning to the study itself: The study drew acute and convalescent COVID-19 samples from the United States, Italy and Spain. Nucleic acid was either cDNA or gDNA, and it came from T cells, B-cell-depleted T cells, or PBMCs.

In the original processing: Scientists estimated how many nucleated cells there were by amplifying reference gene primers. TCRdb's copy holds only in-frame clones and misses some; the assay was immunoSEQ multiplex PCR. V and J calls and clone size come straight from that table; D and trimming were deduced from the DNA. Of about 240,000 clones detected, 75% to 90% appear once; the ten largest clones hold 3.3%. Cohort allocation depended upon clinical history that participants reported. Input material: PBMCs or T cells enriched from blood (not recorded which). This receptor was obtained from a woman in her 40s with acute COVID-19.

CDR3 DNA sequence: TGCAGTGCTAGTGGCCAGCGGACGAGCACAGATACGCAGTATTTT. Protein sequence: CSASGQRTSTDTQYF. V usage is TRBV20-1 and J usage is TRBJ2-3; tentative D call: TRBD2 (5 bases). Trimming took off 3 bases at V and 0 bases at J, with 13 bases between the two ends. CDR1 and CDR2 from the germline V gene are DFQATT and SNEGSKA (reference sequence). The CDR3 is 15 residues long.